The source of this T cell receptor beta chain is a study of blood T cells in healthy people across ages. Primers used in a second PCR of roughly 6 to 12 cycles were a sample-barcoded 5' primer and a J-beta primer mix. TCRdb re-derived calls from the 5' RACE reads in MiXCR, one entry per CDR3 protein. The sample carries hundreds of thousands of distinct CDR3 sequences, roughly 60% recorded once. The V and J ends lost 8 bases and 0 bases respectively, with 26 bases between them. Per the germline V gene, CDR1 is SGHTA and CDR2 is FQGNSA. The CDR3 runs 18 residues. The sequence came from a man aged 30 to 39 in good health. This chain joins TRBV7-2 and TRBJ2-7; the D gene could be TRBD1 or TRBD2 (6 bases each). Sequences were obtained from blood. The CDR3 reads CASARRVGGHRSSYEQYF. The DNA for the CDR3 is TGTGCCAGCGCAAGGCGGGTCGGGGGACACAGGAGCTCCTACGAGCAGTACTTC.